Given below is one TCR beta chain in context. The data belong to a study of blood T cell repertoires in COVID-19. Germline loops: CDR1 KGHSH, CDR2 LQKENI. This CDR3 region has 13 residues. Trimming stripped 5 bases from V and 2 bases from J, with 7 bases between. The data were produced by immunoSEQ multiplex PCR, yet TCRdb's version contains in-frame clones alone and is incomplete. The sample holds about 160,000 clones, about 89% seen once. Sequencing used peripheral blood. The receptor comes from a man older than 75 with acute or convalescent COVID-19. The chain recombines TRBV18 with TRBJ2-1, with a tentative D call TRBD1 (6 bases). The CDR3 bases are TGTGCCAGCTCAGGGACAACCTACAATGAGCAGTTCTTC. Translating it yields CASSGTTYNEQFF.